This is a list of T cell receptor beta chains from one sample in a study of cytotoxic CD8 clonotypes in ibrutinib-treated CLL. Only in-frame clones appear in the TCRdb table, and some are missing; sequencing was by immunoSEQ multiplex PCR. The table has about 300,000 clones, roughly two thirds seen once; the top ten hold roughly 6.8%. The sequenced sample was PBMCs, obtained after 36 months of ibrutinib treatment. All receptors come from a human donor with chronic lymphocytic leukemia. Each CDR3 is given with its conserved first and last residue. Each record gives: clone size, D gene, J gene, V gene, CDR3 protein, CDR3 DNA. A D gene is named only where the DNA matches it firmly. Some rows mark clone size as missing; the rest say once, few, many or name a class of expanded clone.

NA,NA,TRBJ1-1,TRBV15,CATSRDRRGGEEAFF,TGTGCCACCAGCAGAGATCGGAGGGGCGGGGAGGAAGCTTTCTTT
NA,TRBD1,TRBJ1-1,TRBV5-1,CASSLVPQDRATEAFF,TGCGCCAGCAGCTTGGTACCTCAGGACAGGGCTACTGAAGCTTTCTTT
NA,TRBD1,TRBJ1-2,TRBV9,CASSALGQGSLGYTF,TGTGCCAGCAGCGCCCTAGGACAGGGATCTTTGGGCTACACCTTC
NA,TRBD2,TRBJ2-7,TRBV9,CASSALAGGYEQYF,TGTGCCAGCAGCGCGCTAGCGGGGGGCTACGAGCAGTACTTC
few,NA,TRBJ2-7,TRBV5-1,CASSLVSGTEQYF,TGCGCCAGCAGCTTGGTTTCGGGGACCGAGCAGTACTTC
NA,TRBD2,TRBJ2-1,TRBV7-3,CASSAGLANEQFF,TGTGCCAGCAGCGCCGGACTAGCCAATGAGCAGTTCTTC
NA,TRBD2,TRBJ2-7,TRBV5-1,CASSLAGRGSEQYF,TGCGCCAGCAGCTTGGCCGGGCGGGGGAGTGAGCAGTACTTC
NA,NA,TRBJ1-4,TRBV7-6,CASSPLGLGNEKLFF,TGTGCCAGCAGCCCCCTGGGGTTGGGGAATGAAAAACTGTTTTTT
NA,TRBD1,TRBJ2-7,TRBV5-1,CASSFLTGMSYEQYF,TGCGCCAGCAGCTTCTTGACAGGGATGTCCTACGAGCAGTACTTC
NA,TRBD1,TRBJ1-1,TRBV29-1,CSARTGLTEAFF,TGCAGCGCCCGGACAGGACTCACTGAAGCTTTCTTT
NA,NA,TRBJ2-1,TRBV11-2,CASSLGQYNEQFF,TGTGCCAGCAGCTTAGGGCAGTACAATGAGCAGTTCTTC
NA,NA,TRBJ1-1,TRBV7-6,CASSLAPGGTEAFF,TGTGCCAGCAGCTTAGCGCCGGGGGGCACTGAAGCTTTCTTT
NA,TRBD2,TRBJ2-3,TRBV28,CASSLMLAGGPTDTQYF,TGTGCCAGCAGTTTGATGCTAGCGGGAGGGCCCACAGATACGCAGTATTTT
once,NA,TRBJ2-7,TRBV5-4,CASSLLSGSHEQYF,TGTGCCAGCAGCTTGTTGTCGGGGTCCCACGAGCAGTACTTC
few,NA,TRBJ1-4,TRBV15,CATSREVGALKKLFF,TGTGCCACCAGCAGAGAAGTCGGGGCGTTGAAAAAACTGTTTTTT
NA,TRBD1,TRBJ2-2,TRBV10-1,CASSAAGGTGELFF,TGCGCCAGCAGTGCGGCAGGGGGCACCGGGGAGCTGTTTTTT
NA,NA,TRBJ2-7,TRBV7-9,CASSPEPYEQYF,TGTGCCAGCAGTCCGGAACCCTACGAGCAGTACTTC
few,TRBD1,TRBJ1-3,TRBV18,CASSTTGEPTSGNTIYF,TGTGCCAGCTCAACTACAGGGGAACCAACCTCTGGAAACACCATATATTTT
once,TRBD1,TRBJ2-7,TRBV5-1,CASSIRTGGSIHEQYF,TGCGCCAGCAGCATTAGGACAGGGGGTAGTATCCACGAGCAGTACTTC
NA,NA,TRBJ2-5,TRBV5-1,CASSLFGQFQETQYF,TGCGCCAGCAGCTTGTTCGGCCAGTTCCAAGAGACCCAGTACTTC
NA,TRBD2,TRBJ2-7,TRBV9,CASSHPTGTSSSEQYF,TGTGCCAGCAGCCACCCGACAGGGACTAGCTCTAGCGAGCAGTACTTC
once,NA,TRBJ2-4,TRBV7-3,CASSIHLTAIKNIQYF,TGTGCCAGCAGCATCCACCTTACAGCGATCAAAAACATTCAGTACTTC
few,TRBD1,TRBJ1-5,TRBV5-1,CASGLFRGHDRNQPQHF,TGCGCCAGCGGTTTGTTCAGGGGGCATGATCGCAATCAGCCCCAGCATTTT
NA,TRBD1,TRBJ2-5,TRBV19,CASSIGQAPQETQYF,TGTGCCAGTAGTATCGGACAGGCGCCACAAGAGACCCAGTACTTC
NA,NA,TRBJ1-2,TRBV28,CASSLLQGIRGYTF,TGTGCCAGCAGTTTACTACAGGGAATCCGGGGCTACACCTTC
NA,NA,TRBJ1-6,TRBV7-6,CASSQLQGNNSPLHF,TGTGCCAGCAGCCAACTTCAGGGAAATAATTCACCCCTCCACTTT